One sample yielded the 18 T cell receptor beta chains listed below, sequenced in a study of PD-1 blockade in classical Hodgkin lymphoma. Sequenced by immunoSEQ multiplex PCR; TCRdb stores in-frame clones only, minus some. The sample shows about 50,000 clones, over 70% of them seen only once. The patients all showed relapse after autologous stem cell transplantation, while their brentuximab vedotin exposure varied. This specimen consisted of peripheral blood mononuclear cells (PBMCs), obtained at baseline. Receptors originate from a human donor with classical Hodgkin lymphoma.

CDR3 residues: CASSPPNTWGEQYF. The CDR3 DNA reads as TGTGCCAGCTCACCACCGAACACCTGGGGGGAGCAGTACTTC. The gene calls are TRBV18 and TRBJ2-7, with D perhaps assigned TRBD1 or TRBD2 (5 bases each). CDR3 length: 14 residues. Looked up from germline, CDR1 is KGHSH and CDR2 is LQKENI. Between the trimmed V and J ends, which lost 0 bases and 7 bases, there was a span of 13 bases.

The chain uses TRBV6-5 and TRBJ2-7, with D possibly matching TRBD1 (6 bases). The germline V gene encodes CDR1 MNHEY and CDR2 SVGAGI. The CDR3 has 14 amino acids. V was shortened by 6 bases and J by 0 bases, with 12 bases between the two germline ends. CDR3 in DNA: TGTGCCAGCAGCGGCACAGGGAGCTCCTACGAGCAGTACTTC. The encoded protein is CASSGTGSSYEQYF.

The rearrangement uses TRBV21-1 and TRBJ2-3; TRBD2 is the table's D call and was not checked against the DNA. TRBV21-1 constitutes a pseudogene. The CDR3 has 16 residues. The CDR3 loop is CASSKNPSGGTDTQYF. The DNA for the CDR3 is TGTGCCAGCAGCAAAAACCCTAGCGGGGGTACAGATACGCAGTATTTT.

The J gene is TRBJ2-2, the V gene TRBV28; either TRBD1 or TRBD2 may fit D (5 bases each). CDR1 and CDR2 (germline): MDHEN, SYDVKM. The CDR3 has 16 amino acids. V was clipped by 3 bases and J by 3 bases, with 14 bases between them. CDR3 protein: CASSLFRGPDTGELFF. The CDR3 nucleotides are TGTGCCAGCAGTTTGTTTAGGGGACCGGACACCGGGGAGCTGTTTTTT.

This chain links TRBV6-6 with TRBJ2-7, with 11 bases lining up with TRBD2. Germline V lookup: CDR1 MNHNY, CDR2 SVGAGI (reference sequence). The length of the CDR3 is 15 residues. The V segment lost 0 bases and the J segment 2 bases; nucleotides outside the gene matches: 0. CDR3 in amino acids: CASSYSGLAAYEQYF. CDR3 DNA sequence: TGTGCCAGCAGTTACTCGGGACTAGCGGCCTACGAGCAGTACTTC.

The chain has TRBV5-1 and TRBJ2-3, with 7 bases fitting TRBD2. The germline V gene has CDR1 SGHRS and CDR2 YFSETQ. CDR3 length: 15 amino acids. The V segment lost 1 base and the J segment 1 base; nucleotides outside the gene matches: 3. CDR3 in amino acids: CASSLTAGGTDTQYF. The CDR3 DNA sequence: TGCGCCAGCAGCTTGACGGCGGGGGGCACAGATACGCAGTATTTT.

The chain has TRBV6-1 and TRBJ1-1, with 7 bases identical to TRBD1. This CDR3 spans 14 amino acids. The junction had 15 bases not matched to a gene; V was cut back by 8 bases and J by 9 bases. Germline V gene sequence: CDR1 MNHNS, CDR2 SASEGT. The CDR3 DNA reads TGTGCCAGCCAAGAAACAGGGGCGACTCCTAAAGCTTTCTTT. Amino acid sequence: CASQETGATPKAFF.

V gene TRBV15 combines with J gene TRBJ2-7; 7 bases are shared with TRBD1. Germline V gene sequence: CDR1 LNHNV, CDR2 YYDKDF (reference sequence). The CDR3 runs 13 residues. The V gene end was trimmed by 5 bases and the J gene end by 10 bases; junction bases not matched to a gene: 11. The CDR3 loop is CATSLHEGTAQYF. DNA of the CDR3: TGTGCCACCAGCCTACACGAGGGGACAGCACAGTACTTC.

A few counts support this clone. This chain uses TRBV27 with TRBJ1-1; no clear D gene. The CDR3 runs to 14 residues. CDR1 and CDR2 (germline): MNHEY, SMNVEV (reference sequence). V gave up 6 bases and J gave up 4 bases, with 15 bases separating them. Here the CDR3 DNA reads TGTGCCAGCAGCCTAGGTCGGGGAGGCACTGAAGCTTTCTTT. Protein: CASSLGRGGTEAFF.

For this clone: One junction end disagrees with the germline gene, perhaps due to a read error. The chain employs TRBV9 and TRBJ2-2; D may match TRBD1 or TRBD2 (7 bases each). The germline V gene encodes CDR1 SGDLS and CDR2 YYNGEE. CDR3 size: 14 residues. CDR3 sequence (DNA): TGTGCCAGCATCAGACAGGGTTTTGAGCGGGGAGCTGTTTTT. Translated, it gives CASIRQGFERGAVF. The complete variable domain, with remaining parts taken from reference TRBV9 and TRBJ2-2, reads DSGVTQTPKHLITATGQRVTLRCSPRSGDLSVYWYQQSLDQGLQFLIQYYNGEERAKGNILERFSAQQFPDLHSELNLSSLELGDSALYFCASIRQGFERGAVFGEGSRLTVL.

The V gene is TRBV12-5, the J gene TRBJ2-7; D gene uncertain. There are 12 residues in the CDR3. Germline V lookup: CDR1 LGHNT, CDR2 FRNRAP. V was clipped by 0 bases and J by 5 bases, with 5 bases between them. CDR3 amino acids: CASGLVRNEQYF. CDR3 DNA sequence: TGTGCTAGTGGTTTGGTACGTAACGAGCAGTACTTC.

V is TRBV4-2 and J is TRBJ1-2; D unresolved. The germline gives CDR1 LGHNA, CDR2 YNFKEQ. Trimming took 3 bases from V and 3 from J, leaving 14 bases between them. This CDR3 comprises 15 residues. Here the CDR3 DNA reads TGTGCCAGCAGCCAGGGAAAGGGCTCGGACTATGGCTACACCTTC. As protein: CASSQGKGSDYGYTF.

About this clone itself: Different DNA sequences within this sample yield the same CDR3. V usage is TRBV10-3 and J usage is TRBJ1-5; D is perhaps TRBD1 (6 bases). CDR1 and CDR2 from the germline V gene are ENHRY and SYGVKD. The CDR3 runs to 15 residues. Trimming shortened V by 8 bases and J by 5 bases, and 19 bases separated the two germline ends. The CDR3 sequence is CAIGGRVPGDQPQHF. CDR3 bases: TGTGCCATCGGGGGGCGGGTACCGGGGGATCAGCCCCAGCATTTT.

CDR3 residues: CSGLQGVQTEAFF. The CDR3 DNA sequence: TGCAGCGGGCTACAGGGGGTTCAGACTGAAGCTTTCTTT. The genes are TRBV29-1 and TRBJ1-1; the match to TRBD1 covers 8 bases. J gave up 5 bases and V 7 bases, and 9 bases lay outside the gene matches. The CDR3 consists of 13 residues. Germline CDR1 and CDR2: SQVTM and ANQGSEA.

The rearrangement joins TRBV19 to TRBJ1-2, with D perhaps TRBD1 (5 bases). V lost 6 bases, J lost 0 bases, and 11 bases lay in between. The germline V gene encodes CDR1 LNHDA and CDR2 SQIVND (reference sequence). This CDR3 contains 14 residues. The CDR3 spells CASSRDSANYGYTF. The CDR3 DNA is TGTGCCAGTAGCCGGGACTCAGCTAACTATGGCTACACCTTC.

This clone has only a few counts. The chain uses TRBV9 and TRBJ2-1; possibly TRBD2 for D (6 bases). From germline, CDR1 is SGDLS and CDR2 YYNGEE. Trimming removed 4 bases from V and 0 bases from J, with 11 bases in between. The CDR3 runs to 15 residues. CDR3 residues: CASSFGGDSYNEQFF. DNA of the CDR3: TGTGCCAGCAGCTTTGGAGGGGACTCCTACAATGAGCAGTTCTTC. The full variable domain, rest sourced from reference TRBV9 and TRBJ2-1, is DSGVTQTPKHLITATGQRVTLRCSPRSGDLSVYWYQQSLDQGLQFLIQYYNGEERAKGNILERFSAQQFPDLHSELNLSSLELGDSALYFCASSFGGDSYNEQFFGPGTRLTVL.

This chain joins TRBV7-6 and TRBJ2-2; the D gene is possibly TRBD2 (5 bases). V was cut by 4 bases and J by 7 bases, with 13 bases left in between. The V gene's germline CDR1 is SGHVS and CDR2 FNYEAQ. The CDR3 has 14 amino acids. CDR3 nucleotides: TGTGCCAGCAGCTCCGGGATAGCAGGCGGGGAGCTGTTTTTT. It codes for CASSSGIAGGELFF.

This clone was observed a single time. The chain employs TRBV28 and TRBJ1-1; D unresolved. CDR3 length: 15 amino acids. Trimming left V 8 bases short and J 0 bases short, with 16 bases between. Germline-derived CDR1 and CDR2 are MDHEN and SYDVKM. The CDR3 sequence is CASVGAASLNTEAFF. The CDR3 nucleotides read TGTGCCAGCGTGGGTGCGGCCTCCTTGAACACTGAAGCTTTCTTT.